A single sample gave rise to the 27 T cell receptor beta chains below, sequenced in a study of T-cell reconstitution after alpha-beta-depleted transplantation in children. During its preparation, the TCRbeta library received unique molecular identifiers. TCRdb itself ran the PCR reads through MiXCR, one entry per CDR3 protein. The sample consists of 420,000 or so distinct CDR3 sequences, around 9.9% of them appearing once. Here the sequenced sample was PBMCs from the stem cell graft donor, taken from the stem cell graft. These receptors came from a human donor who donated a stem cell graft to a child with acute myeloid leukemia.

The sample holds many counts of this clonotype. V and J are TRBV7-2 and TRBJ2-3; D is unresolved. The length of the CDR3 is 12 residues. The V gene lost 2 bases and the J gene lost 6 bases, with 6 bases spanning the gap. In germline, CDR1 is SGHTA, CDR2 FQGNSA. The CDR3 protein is CASSLMSDTQYF. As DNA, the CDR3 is TGTGCCAGCAGCTTAATGTCGGATACGCAGTATTTT.

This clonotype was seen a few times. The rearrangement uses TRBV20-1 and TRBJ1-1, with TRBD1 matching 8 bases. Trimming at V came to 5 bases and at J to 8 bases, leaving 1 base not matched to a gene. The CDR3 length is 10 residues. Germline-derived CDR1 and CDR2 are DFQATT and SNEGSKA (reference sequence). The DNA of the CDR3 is TGCAGTGCTTGGACAGGGGAAGCTTTCTTT. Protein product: CSAWTGEAFF.

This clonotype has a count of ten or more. CDR3 in amino acids: CASSWDPGRRFF. CDR3 DNA: TGCGCCAGCAGCTGGGATCCAGGAAGGCGGTTCTTC. V gene TRBV5-1 combines with J gene TRBJ2-1; the D is unclear. Deletions cut 3 bases from V and 15 bases from J, with 16 bases between. Looked up from germline, CDR1 is SGHRS and CDR2 is YFSETQ. This CDR3 spans 12 amino acids.

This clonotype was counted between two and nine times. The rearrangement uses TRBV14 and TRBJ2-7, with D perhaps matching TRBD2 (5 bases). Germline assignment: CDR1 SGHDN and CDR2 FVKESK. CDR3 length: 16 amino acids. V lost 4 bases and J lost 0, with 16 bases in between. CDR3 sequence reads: CASSPLGSMSSYEQYF. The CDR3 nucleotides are TGTGCCAGCAGCCCACTAGGGTCTATGAGCTCCTACGAGCAGTACTTC.

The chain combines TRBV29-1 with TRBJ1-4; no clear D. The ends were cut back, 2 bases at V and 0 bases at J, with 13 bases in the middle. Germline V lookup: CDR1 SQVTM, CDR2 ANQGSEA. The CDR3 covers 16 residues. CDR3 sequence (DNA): TGCAGCGTTGAAACCCAGGACGAGCCAACTAATGAAAAACTGTTTTTT. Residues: CSVETQDEPTNEKLFF. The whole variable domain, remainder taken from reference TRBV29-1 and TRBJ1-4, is SAVISQKPSRDICQRGTSLTIQCQVDSQVTMMFWYRQQPGQSLTLIATANQGSEATYESGFVIDKFPISRPNLTFSTLTVSNMSPEDSSIYLCSVETQDEPTNEKLFFGSGTQLSVL.

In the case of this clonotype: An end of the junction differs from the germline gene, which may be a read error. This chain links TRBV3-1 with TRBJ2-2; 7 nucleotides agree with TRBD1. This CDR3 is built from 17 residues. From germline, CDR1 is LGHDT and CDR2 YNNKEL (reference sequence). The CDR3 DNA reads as TGTGCCACCAGCCAAGTTGGGCAGGGGGCGAACACCGGGGAGCTGTTTTTT. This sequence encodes CATSQVGQGANTGELFF.

The CDR3 DNA follows: TGTGCCACTACAGGAGGGCCGGGAGAGACCCAGTACTTC. Translated, it gives CATTGGPGETQYF. The chain uses TRBV19 and TRBJ2-5, with D maybe TRBD2 (6 bases). The CDR3 spans 13 residues. V was pared by 10 bases and J by 4 bases, with 16 bases between. Germline V gives CDR1 LNHDA, CDR2 SQIVND (reference sequence).

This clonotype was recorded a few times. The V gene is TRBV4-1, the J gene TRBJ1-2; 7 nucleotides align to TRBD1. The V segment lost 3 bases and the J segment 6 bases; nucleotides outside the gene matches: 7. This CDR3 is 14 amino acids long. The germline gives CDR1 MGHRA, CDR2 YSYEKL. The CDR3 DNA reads TGCGCCAGCAGCCAGGACCAAACAGGGGATGGCTACACCTTC. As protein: CASSQDQTGDGYTF.

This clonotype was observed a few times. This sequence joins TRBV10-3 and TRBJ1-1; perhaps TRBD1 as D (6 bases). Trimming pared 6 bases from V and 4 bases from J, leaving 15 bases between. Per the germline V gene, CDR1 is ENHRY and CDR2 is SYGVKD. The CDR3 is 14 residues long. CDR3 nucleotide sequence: TGTGCCATCAGCGAGGGTACAGGGAGCACTGAAGCTTTCTTT. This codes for CAISEGTGSTEAFF.

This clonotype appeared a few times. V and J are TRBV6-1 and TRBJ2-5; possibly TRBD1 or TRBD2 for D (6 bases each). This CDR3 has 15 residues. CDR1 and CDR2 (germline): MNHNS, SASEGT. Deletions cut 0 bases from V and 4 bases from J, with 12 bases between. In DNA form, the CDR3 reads TGTGCCAGCAGTGAAGCGCTAGGAGGGGGAGAGACCCAGTACTTC. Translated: CASSEALGGGETQYF.

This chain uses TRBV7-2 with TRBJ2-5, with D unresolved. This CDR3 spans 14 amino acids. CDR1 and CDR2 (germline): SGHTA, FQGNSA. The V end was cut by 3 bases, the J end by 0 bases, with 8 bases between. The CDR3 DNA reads TGTGCCAGCAGCTTCCAACGGTACCAAGAGACCCAGTACTTC. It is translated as CASSFQRYQETQYF.

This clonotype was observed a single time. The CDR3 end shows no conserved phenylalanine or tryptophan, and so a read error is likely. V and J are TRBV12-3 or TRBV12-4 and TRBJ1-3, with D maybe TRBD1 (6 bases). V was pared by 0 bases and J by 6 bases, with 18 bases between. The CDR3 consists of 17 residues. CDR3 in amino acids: CASSLAVHGTYENTIYL. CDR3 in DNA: TGTGCCAGCAGTTTAGCGGTCCACGGGACATATGAAAACACCATATATTTG.

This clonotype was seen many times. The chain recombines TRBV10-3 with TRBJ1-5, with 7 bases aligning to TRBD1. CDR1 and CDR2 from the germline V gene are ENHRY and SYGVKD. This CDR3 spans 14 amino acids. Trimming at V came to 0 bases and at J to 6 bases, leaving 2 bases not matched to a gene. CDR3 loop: CAISESTGIQPQHF. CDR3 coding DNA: TGTGCCATCAGTGAGTCGACAGGGATTCAGCCCCAGCATTTT.

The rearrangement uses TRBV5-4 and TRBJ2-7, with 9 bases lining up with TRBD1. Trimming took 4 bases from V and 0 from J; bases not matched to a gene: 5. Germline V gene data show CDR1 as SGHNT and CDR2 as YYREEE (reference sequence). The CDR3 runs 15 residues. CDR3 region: CASSAPGQGSYEQYF. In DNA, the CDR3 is TGTGCCAGCAGCGCTCCGGGACAGGGCTCCTACGAGCAGTACTTC.

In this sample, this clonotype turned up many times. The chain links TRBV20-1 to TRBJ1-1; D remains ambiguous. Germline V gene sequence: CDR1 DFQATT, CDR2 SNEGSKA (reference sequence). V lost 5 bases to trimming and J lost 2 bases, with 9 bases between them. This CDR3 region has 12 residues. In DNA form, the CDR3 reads TGCAGTGCTCACACCGGAAACACTGAAGCTTTCTTT. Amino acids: CSAHTGNTEAFF.

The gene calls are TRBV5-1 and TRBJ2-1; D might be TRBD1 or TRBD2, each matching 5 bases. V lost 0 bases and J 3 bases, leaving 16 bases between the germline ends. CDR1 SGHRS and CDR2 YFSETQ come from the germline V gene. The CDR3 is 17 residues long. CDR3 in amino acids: CASSLVFGTVIYNEQFF. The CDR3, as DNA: TGCGCCAGCAGCTTGGTGTTTGGGACGGTGATCTACAATGAGCAGTTCTTC.

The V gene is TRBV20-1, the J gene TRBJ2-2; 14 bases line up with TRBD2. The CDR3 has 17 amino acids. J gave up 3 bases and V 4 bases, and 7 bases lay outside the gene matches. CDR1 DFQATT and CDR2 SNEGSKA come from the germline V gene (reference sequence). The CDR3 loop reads CSATGTSGSGYTGELFF. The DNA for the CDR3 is TGCAGTGCTACCGGGACTAGCGGGAGCGGGTACACCGGGGAGCTGTTTTTT.

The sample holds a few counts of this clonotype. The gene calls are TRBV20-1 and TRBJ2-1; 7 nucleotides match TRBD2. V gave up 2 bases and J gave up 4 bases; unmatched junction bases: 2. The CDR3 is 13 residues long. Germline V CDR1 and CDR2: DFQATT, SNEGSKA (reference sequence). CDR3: CSARPSGYNEQFF. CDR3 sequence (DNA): TGCAGTGCTAGACCTAGCGGTTACAATGAGCAGTTCTTC.

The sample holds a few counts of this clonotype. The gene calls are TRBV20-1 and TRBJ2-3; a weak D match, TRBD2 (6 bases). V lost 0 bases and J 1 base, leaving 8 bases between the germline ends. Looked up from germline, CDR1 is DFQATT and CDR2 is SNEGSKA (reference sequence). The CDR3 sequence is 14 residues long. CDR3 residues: CSARESGGTDTQYF. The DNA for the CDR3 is TGCAGTGCTAGAGAATCGGGGGGCACAGATACGCAGTATTTT.

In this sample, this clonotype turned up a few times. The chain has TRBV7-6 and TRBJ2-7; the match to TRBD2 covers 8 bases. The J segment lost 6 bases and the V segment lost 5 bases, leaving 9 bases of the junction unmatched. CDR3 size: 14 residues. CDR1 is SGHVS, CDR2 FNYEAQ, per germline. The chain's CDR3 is CASSLTGLVREQYF. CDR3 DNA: TGTGCCAGCAGCCTTACGGGACTAGTTCGCGAGCAGTACTTC.

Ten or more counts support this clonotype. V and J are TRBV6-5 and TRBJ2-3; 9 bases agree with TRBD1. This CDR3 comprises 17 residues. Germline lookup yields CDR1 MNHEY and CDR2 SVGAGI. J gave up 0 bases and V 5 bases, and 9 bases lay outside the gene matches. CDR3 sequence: CASSTGTGIASTDTQYF. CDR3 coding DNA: TGTGCCAGCAGTACCGGGACAGGGATAGCGAGCACAGATACGCAGTATTTT.

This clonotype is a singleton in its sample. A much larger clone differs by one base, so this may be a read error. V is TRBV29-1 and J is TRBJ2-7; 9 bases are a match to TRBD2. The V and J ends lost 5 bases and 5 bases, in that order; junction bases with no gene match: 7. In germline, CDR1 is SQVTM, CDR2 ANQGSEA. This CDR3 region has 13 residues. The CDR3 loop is CSVQAGGCHEQYF. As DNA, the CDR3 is TGCAGCGTTCAAGCGGGAGGCTGCCACGAGCAGTACTTC.

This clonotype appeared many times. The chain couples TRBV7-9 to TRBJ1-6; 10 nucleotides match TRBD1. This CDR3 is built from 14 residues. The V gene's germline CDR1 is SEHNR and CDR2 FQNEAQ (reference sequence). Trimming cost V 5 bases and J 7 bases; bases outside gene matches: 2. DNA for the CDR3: TGTGCCAGCAGCCGGGGACAGGGGAATTCACCCCTCCACTTT. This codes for CASSRGQGNSPLHF. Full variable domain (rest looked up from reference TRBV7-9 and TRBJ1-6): DTGVSQNPRHKITKRGQNVTFRCDPISEHNRLYWYRQTLGQGPEFLTYFQNEAQLEKSRLLSDRFSAERPKGSFSTLEIQRTEQGDSAMYLCASSRGQGNSPLHFGNGTRLTVT.

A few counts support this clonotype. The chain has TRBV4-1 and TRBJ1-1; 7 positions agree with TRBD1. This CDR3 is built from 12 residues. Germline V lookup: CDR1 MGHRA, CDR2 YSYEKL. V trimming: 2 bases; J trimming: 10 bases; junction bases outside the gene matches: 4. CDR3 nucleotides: TGCGCCAGCAGCCAAAACACAGGGGCAGCTTTCTTT. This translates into CASSQNTGAAFF.

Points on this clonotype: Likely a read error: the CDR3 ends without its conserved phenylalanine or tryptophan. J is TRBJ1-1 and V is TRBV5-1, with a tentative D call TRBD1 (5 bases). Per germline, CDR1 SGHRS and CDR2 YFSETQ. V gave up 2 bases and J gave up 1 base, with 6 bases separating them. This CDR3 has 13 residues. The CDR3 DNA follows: TGCGCCAGCAGCTTTGACAGGAACACTGAAGCTTTCTTG. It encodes CASSFDRNTEAFL.

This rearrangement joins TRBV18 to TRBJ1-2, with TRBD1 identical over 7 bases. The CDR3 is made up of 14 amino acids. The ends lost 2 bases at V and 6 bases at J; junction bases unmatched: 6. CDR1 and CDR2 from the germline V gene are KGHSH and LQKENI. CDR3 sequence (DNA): TGTGCCAGCTCACCAGTGACAGGGCCAAATGGCTACACCTTC. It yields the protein CASSPVTGPNGYTF. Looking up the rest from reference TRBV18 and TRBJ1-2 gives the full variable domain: NAGVMQNPRHLVRRRGQEARLRCSPMKGHSHVYWYRQLPEEGLKFMVYLQKENIIDESGMPKERFSAEFPKEGPSILRIQQVVRGDSAAYFCASSPVTGPNGYTFGSGTRLTVV.

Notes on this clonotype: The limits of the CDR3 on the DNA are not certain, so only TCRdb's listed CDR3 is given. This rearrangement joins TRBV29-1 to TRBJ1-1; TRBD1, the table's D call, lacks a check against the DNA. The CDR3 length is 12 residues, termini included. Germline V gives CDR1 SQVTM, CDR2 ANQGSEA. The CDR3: CSVRARGPEAFF.